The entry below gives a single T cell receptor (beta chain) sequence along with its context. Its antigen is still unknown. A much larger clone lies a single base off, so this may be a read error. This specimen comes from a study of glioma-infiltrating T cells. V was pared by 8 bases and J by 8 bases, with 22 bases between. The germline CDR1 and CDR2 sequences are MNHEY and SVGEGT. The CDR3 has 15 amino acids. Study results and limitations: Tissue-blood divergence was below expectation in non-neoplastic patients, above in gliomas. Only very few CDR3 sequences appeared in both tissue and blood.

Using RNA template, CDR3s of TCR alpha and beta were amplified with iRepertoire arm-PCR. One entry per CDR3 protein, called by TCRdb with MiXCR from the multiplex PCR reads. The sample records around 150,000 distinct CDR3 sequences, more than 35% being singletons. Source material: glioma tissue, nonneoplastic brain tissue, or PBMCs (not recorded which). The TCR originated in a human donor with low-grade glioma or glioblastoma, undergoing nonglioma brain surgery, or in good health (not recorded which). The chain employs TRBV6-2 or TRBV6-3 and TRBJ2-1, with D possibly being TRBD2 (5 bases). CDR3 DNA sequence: TGTGCCAGCGAGGGTACTAACAGCCGATGGGATGAGCAGTTCTTC. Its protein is CASEGTNSRWDEQFF.